The 18 T cell receptor beta chains presented below share a single source sample, sequenced in a study of cytomegalovirus exposure and HLA in healthy donors. The PCR made use of 60 Vbeta and 13 Jbeta primers. Profiled with immunoSEQ multiplex PCR; TCRdb holds only in-frame clones, not every one. The sample holds under 250,000 clones. Input material: PBMCs. The receptors come from a girl aged 2-10 years in good health and CMV-seropositive.

The CDR3 DNA reads as TGTGCCAGCAGTGTTGGGACTAGCGGAGCAGATACGCAGTATTTT. Its protein is CASSVGTSGADTQYF. The gene calls are TRBV6-4 and TRBJ2-3, with 11 bases identical to TRBD2. The CDR3 is 15 residues long. Germline CDR1 and CDR2: MRHNA and SNTAGT. V trimming: 4 bases; J trimming: 4 bases; junction bases outside the gene matches: 4.

The chain links TRBV19 to TRBJ2-7; TRBD2 aligns across 7 bases. V lost 10 bases and J lost 6; bases outside the gene matches: 18. The germline gives CDR1 LNHDA, CDR2 SQIVND (reference sequence). This CDR3 is 15 amino acids long. CDR3 in amino acids: CATQSPGLGRSEQYF. Written as DNA, the CDR3 is TGTGCCACCCAAAGTCCAGGACTAGGACGCTCCGAGCAGTACTTC.

The rearrangement links TRBV6-1 to TRBJ1-2; 10 nucleotides match TRBD1. CDR3 length equals 15 residues. With 9 bases clipped from V and 4 bases from J, the junction kept 11 bases outside the gene matches. CDR1 is MNHNS and CDR2 is SASEGT in the germline V gene. CDR3 loop: CASSEGTGAGYGYTF. The CDR3, as DNA: TGTGCCAGTTCTGAGGGGACAGGGGCTGGCTATGGCTACACCTTC.

V and J are TRBV5-1 and TRBJ2-7; 7 bases line up with TRBD2. V lost 0 bases, J lost 3 bases, and 6 bases stayed unmatched. The CDR3 is 15 amino acids. CDR1 and CDR2 (germline): SGHRS, YFSETQ. CDR3 in amino acids: CASSLGAGAIYEQYF. The CDR3, as DNA: TGCGCCAGCAGCTTGGGTGCGGGAGCCATCTACGAGCAGTACTTC.

Of note for this clone: At one boundary the junction diverges from the germline segment, which might be a read error. The chain employs TRBV9 and TRBJ2-1, with D perhaps TRBD2 (6 bases). The CDR3 length is 13 residues. Germline-derived CDR1 and CDR2 are SGDLS and YYNGEE. This CDR3 is CASSVFPREAPVF. The CDR3 region has the DNA TGTGCCAGCAGCGTATTTCCTAGGGAGGCTCCCGTCTTC.

The rearrangement joins TRBV28 to TRBJ1-4; 7 positions agree with TRBD1. Germline CDR1 MDHEN, CDR2 SYDVKM. J gave up 3 bases and V 2 bases, and 9 bases lay outside the gene matches. The CDR3 runs to 17 residues. CDR3 residues: CASSLGLLGGPNEKLFF. Here the CDR3 DNA reads TGTGCCAGCAGTTTAGGGTTGTTAGGGGGCCCTAATGAAAAACTGTTTTTT.

This chain connects TRBV7-8 to TRBJ2-7, with D unresolved. CDR1 is SGHVS and CDR2 is FQNEAQ in the germline V gene. V was pared by 5 bases and J by 1 base, with 9 bases between. The CDR3 spans 13 residues. The CDR3: CASSPGPSYEQYF. The CDR3 nucleotides read TGTGCCAGCAGCCCTGGGCCTTCCTACGAGCAGTACTTC. The full variable domain, completed using reference TRBV7-8 and TRBJ2-7, is GAGVSQSPRYKVAKRGQDVALRCDPISGHVSLFWYQQALGQGPEFLTYFQNEAQLDKSGLPSDRFFAERPEGSVSTLKIQRTQQEDSAVYLCASSPGPSYEQYFGPGTRLTVT.

This chain links TRBV5-4 with TRBJ2-3; D is possibly TRBD1 (6 bases). Trimming cost V 4 bases and J 2 bases, with 17 bases left between them. The length of the CDR3 is 16 residues. Germline CDR1 SGHNT, CDR2 YYREEE (reference sequence). CDR3 coding DNA: TGTGCCAGCAGCAACCGGGACACCGGTTCCACAGATACGCAGTATTTT. Translating it yields CASSNRDTGSTDTQYF.

The V call is TRBV2, the J call TRBJ2-1; D is perhaps TRBD2 (6 bases). Germline V CDR1 and CDR2: SNHLY, FYNNEI. The CDR3 length is 11 residues. V gave up 8 bases and J gave up 8 bases, with 10 bases separating them. The chain's CDR3 is CASSGTDEQFF. CDR3 DNA sequence: TGTGCCAGCTCCGGGACTGATGAGCAGTTCTTC.

Turning to this clone: One end of the junction fails to match germline, which may point to a read error. This chain links TRBV15 with TRBJ2-3; 9 bases align to TRBD1. Germline CDR1 is LNHNV and CDR2 is YYDKDF (reference sequence). CDR3 size: 16 residues. The CDR3 spells CVTSRAGGQGADTQYF. CDR3 nucleotides: TGTGTCACCAGCAGAGCAGGGGGACAGGGTGCAGATACGCAGTATTTT.

The CDR3 DNA sequence: TGTGCCATCAGTTTAGGGGACAGGGGGCCCGTGGGCACTGAAGCTTTCTTT. Its protein is CAISLGDRGPVGTEAFF. The gene calls are TRBV10-3 and TRBJ1-1, with 12 nucleotides matching TRBD1. This CDR3 is 17 amino acids long. V lost 5 bases, J lost 4 bases, and 11 bases stayed unmatched. Germline V gene data show CDR1 as ENHRY and CDR2 as SYGVKD.

This chain uses TRBV28 with TRBJ2-3, with TRBD2 matching 10 bases. Germline CDR1 and CDR2: MDHEN and SYDVKM. With 6 bases clipped from V and 7 bases from J, the junction kept 10 bases outside the gene matches. The CDR3 is 15 amino acids. The DNA of the CDR3 is TGTGCCAGCAGCTTCTTAGCGGGAGGCGGAAATACGCAGTATTTT. It encodes CASSFLAGGGNTQYF.

The CDR3 region has the DNA TGTGCCAGTACCTCTCGGGTCGGTGGGAACTATGGCTACACCTTC. This codes for CASTSRVGGNYGYTF. J is TRBJ1-2 and V is TRBV19, with D unresolved. This CDR3 has 15 amino acids. Germline V gene lookup returns CDR1 LNHDA and CDR2 SQIVND (reference sequence). The germline V and J ends were trimmed by 7 bases and 2 bases, with 17 bases remaining between them.

V usage is TRBV11-2 and J usage is TRBJ2-1; D not resolved. From germline, CDR1 is SGHAT and CDR2 FQNNGV. Trimming took 5 bases from V and 6 from J, leaving 5 bases between them. The CDR3 spans 11 residues. The CDR3 DNA reads as TGTGCCAGCAGCCCGGGCAATGAGCAGTTCTTC. Its translation is CASSPGNEQFF.

The chain is built from TRBV6-5 and TRBJ2-7; a weak D match, TRBD1 (5 bases). Germline assignment: CDR1 MNHEY and CDR2 SVGAGI. This CDR3 has 13 residues. V was clipped by 6 bases and J by 4 bases, with 13 bases between them. CDR3 nucleotide sequence: TGTGCCAGCAGCATAGGGGAAAGATACGAGCAGTACTTC. Residues: CASSIGERYEQYF.

V usage is TRBV7-2 and J usage is TRBJ2-5; maybe TRBD2 (6 bases). The CDR3 loop spans 13 amino acids. Trimming removed 4 bases at V and 4 bases at J, with 10 bases between. CDR1 and CDR2 from the germline V gene are SGHTA and FQGNSA. This CDR3 is CASSSGDRETQYF. Here the CDR3 DNA reads TGTGCCAGCAGCTCGGGGGACCGAGAGACCCAGTACTTC. Complete variable domain (other parts from reference TRBV7-2 and TRBJ2-5): GAGVSQSPSNKVTEKGKDVELRCDPISGHTALYWYRQSLGQGLEFLIYFQGNSAPDKSGLPSDRFSAERTGGSVSTLTIQRTQQEDSAVYLCASSSGDRETQYFGPGTRLLVL.

The rearrangement joins TRBV6-6 to TRBJ2-5; D perhaps matches TRBD1 (6 bases). The CDR3 loop spans 15 amino acids. V gave up 10 bases and J gave up 4 bases, with 22 bases separating them. From germline, CDR1 is MNHNY and CDR2 SVGAGI (reference sequence). The CDR3 DNA follows: TGTGCCACCAACAGCCCTGACAGGTTTGGAGAGACCCAGTACTTC. It specifies CATNSPDRFGETQYF.

The gene calls are TRBV28 and TRBJ1-1, with 9 bases fitting TRBD1. Germline V CDR1 and CDR2: MDHEN, SYDVKM. The ends lost 6 bases at V and 2 bases at J; junction bases unmatched: 16. The CDR3 runs 18 residues. This CDR3 is CASSHNTGGPARNTEAFF. In DNA form, the CDR3 reads TGTGCCAGCAGCCATAATACAGGGGGCCCCGCGAGAAACACTGAAGCTTTCTTT. The full variable domain, in which reference TRBV28 and TRBJ1-1 provide the parts outside the CDR3, is DVKVTQSSRYLVKRTGEKVFLECVQDMDHENMFWYRQDPGLGLRLIYFSYDVKMKEKGDIPEGYSVSREKKERFSLILESASTNQTSMYLCASSHNTGGPARNTEAFFGQGTRLTVV.